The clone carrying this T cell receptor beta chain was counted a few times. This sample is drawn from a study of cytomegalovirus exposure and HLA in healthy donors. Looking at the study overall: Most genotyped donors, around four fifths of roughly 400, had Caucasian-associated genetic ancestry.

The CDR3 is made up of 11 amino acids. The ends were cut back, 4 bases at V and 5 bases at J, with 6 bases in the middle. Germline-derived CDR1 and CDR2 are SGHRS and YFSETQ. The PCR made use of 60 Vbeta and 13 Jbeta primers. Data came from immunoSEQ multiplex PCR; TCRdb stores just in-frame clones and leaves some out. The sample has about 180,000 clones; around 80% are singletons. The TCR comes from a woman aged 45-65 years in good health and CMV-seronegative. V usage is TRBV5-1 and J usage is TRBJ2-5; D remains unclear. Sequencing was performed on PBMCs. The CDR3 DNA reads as TGCGCCAGCAGCGAGGAGGAGACCCAGTACTTC. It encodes CASSEEETQYF.